The 13 T cell receptor beta chains below were found in one sample sequenced in a study of cytomegalovirus exposure and HLA in healthy donors. PCR primers comprised 60 Vbeta and 13 Jbeta primers. Produced via immunoSEQ multiplex PCR; TCRdb's table is partial and in-frame only. The profile covers about 150,000 clones, with about 83% appearing a single time and about 4% taken by the ten largest. The sequencing sample was made of PBMCs. The receptors originated from a woman in her 40s in good health and CMV-seronegative.

This rearrangement joins TRBV29-1 to TRBJ2-7, with 8 bases lining up with TRBD1. The germline V gene has CDR1 SQVTM and CDR2 ANQGSEA. This CDR3 is built from 13 residues. Trimming removed 6 bases from V and 4 bases from J; junction bases left unmatched: 8. The CDR3 protein is CSVTGTGRYEQYF. CDR3 sequence (DNA): TGCAGCGTCACCGGGACAGGCCGTTACGAGCAGTACTTC.

The rearrangement uses TRBV11-3 and TRBJ2-3; 14 bases align to TRBD2. Trimming cost V 3 bases and J 3 bases; bases outside gene matches: 5. CDR3 length: 17 amino acids. Germline CDR1 and CDR2: SGHNT and YENEEA. CDR3 sequence (DNA): TGTGCCAGCAGCTTGGGGACTAGCGGGGGTGGAACAGATACGCAGTATTTT. Translation gives CASSLGTSGGGTDTQYF.

J is TRBJ2-1 and V is TRBV13; 13 nucleotides agree with TRBD2. The CDR3 is 14 residues long. The V segment lost 7 bases and the J segment 5 bases; nucleotides outside the gene matches: 2. In germline, CDR1 is PRHDT, CDR2 FYEKMQ (reference sequence). CDR3 region: CASKGTSGDNEQFF. Written as DNA, the CDR3 is TGTGCCAGCAAGGGGACTAGCGGGGACAATGAGCAGTTCTTC.

The genes are TRBV9 and TRBJ1-1, with 8 positions matching TRBD1. Germline CDR1 SGDLS, CDR2 YYNGEE. The CDR3 contains 16 residues. After removal of 0 bases from V and 0 bases from J, the junction contained 4 bases not matched to a gene. CDR3 DNA: TGTGCCAGCAGCGTAGGGGCAGGGGGCCTGAACACTGAAGCTTTCTTT. Its translation is CASSVGAGGLNTEAFF.

The genes are TRBV7-9 and TRBJ2-7; D might be TRBD2 (6 bases). V was clipped by 2 bases and J by 3 bases, with 14 bases between them. CDR1 and CDR2 from the germline V gene are SEHNR and FQNEAQ (reference sequence). The CDR3 length is 15 residues. CDR3 bases: TGTGCCAGCAGCTTAAGCCGGGGGATAATCTACGAGCAGTACTTC. Amino acids: CASSLSRGIIYEQYF.

This rearrangement joins TRBV11-1 to TRBJ2-1, with TRBD1 matching over 11 bases. Germline V lookup: CDR1 SGHAT, CDR2 FQDESV (reference sequence). The CDR3 has 14 amino acids. The V gene end was trimmed by 8 bases and the J gene end by 7 bases; junction bases not matched to a gene: 7. The CDR3 bases are TGTGCCAGCGGCGGACAGGGGGCGGGGAATGAGCAGTTCTTC. Its translation is CASGGQGAGNEQFF.

The V call is TRBV5-6, the J call TRBJ1-1; 7 bases are a match to TRBD1. The CDR3 is 13 residues long. Trimming cost V 7 bases and J 4 bases; bases outside gene matches: 7. The germline V gene has CDR1 SGHDT and CDR2 YYEEEE. The CDR3, as DNA: TGTGCCAGCGAAAACAGGGGTGGCACTGAAGCTTTCTTT. It encodes CASENRGGTEAFF.

The chain recombines TRBV13 with TRBJ1-3; 7 bases agree with TRBD1. This CDR3 contains 16 residues. The V and J ends lost 5 bases and 1 base, in that order; junction bases with no gene match: 8. CDR1 PRHDT and CDR2 FYEKMQ come from the germline V gene (reference sequence). The CDR3 bases are TGTGCCAGCAGCGAGCGGACAGGTTGGTCTGGAAACACCATATATTTT. Translated, it gives CASSERTGWSGNTIYF. The entire variable domain, with the rest obtained from reference TRBV13 and TRBJ1-3, is as follows: AAGVIQSPRHLIKEKRETATLKCYPIPRHDTVYWYQQGPGQDPQFLISFYEKMQSDKGSIPDRFSAQQFSDYHSELNMSSLELGDSALYFCASSERTGWSGNTIYFGEGSWLTVV.

The J gene is TRBJ1-1, the V gene TRBV6-4, with a weak D call TRBD1 (6 bases). Per the germline V gene, CDR1 is MRHNA and CDR2 is SNTAGT. CDR3 length: 14 residues. Between the trimmed V and J ends, which lost 6 bases and 0 bases, there was a span of 11 bases. The CDR3 DNA reads as TGTGCCAGCAGGACAGGCCTTTTGAACACTGAAGCTTTCTTT. It specifies CASRTGLLNTEAFF.

V is TRBV19 and J is TRBJ2-2, with unresolved D. With 6 bases removed from V and 4 bases from J, the gap between germline ends came to 18 bases. Germline V gene data show CDR1 as LNHDA and CDR2 as SQIVND (reference sequence). This CDR3 has 16 residues. In DNA, the CDR3 is TGTGCCAGTAGCACCTACGTGCCGTCGGGCACCGGGGAGCTGTTTTTT. This gives the protein CASSTYVPSGTGELFF.

Relative to its sample, this clone is medium-sized. The rearrangement joins TRBV6-4 to TRBJ2-1; 11 bases match TRBD2. Germline values: CDR1 MRHNA, CDR2 SNTAGT. The length of the CDR3 is 15 residues. V trimming: 3 bases; J trimming: 3 bases; junction bases outside the gene matches: 1. As DNA, the CDR3 is TGTGCCAGCAGTGAACTAGCGGGGGACTACAATGAGCAGTTCTTC. This sequence encodes CASSELAGDYNEQFF.

V usage is TRBV2 and J usage is TRBJ1-6; 10 nucleotides match TRBD1. This CDR3 spans 15 amino acids. Germline assignment: CDR1 SNHLY and CDR2 FYNNEI. J was trimmed by 10 bases and V by 4 bases; bases with no gene match: 7. CDR3 sequence reads: CASSARQGAESPLHF. The CDR3 coding sequence is TGTGCCAGCAGTGCCCGACAGGGGGCTGAATCACCCCTCCACTTT. The variable domain in full, with the rest retrieved from reference TRBV2 and TRBJ1-6, is EPEVTQTPSHQVTQMGQEVILRCVPISNHLYFYWYRQILGQKVEFLVSFYNNEISEKSEIFDDQFSVERPDGSNFTLKIRSTKLEDSAMYFCASSARQGAESPLHFGNGTRLTVT.

CDR3 protein: CASSGRSGYTF. In DNA form, the CDR3 reads TGTGCCAGCAGTGGCAGAAGTGGCTACACCTTC. This chain links TRBV27 with TRBJ1-2; D call uncertain. The V gene's germline CDR1 is MNHEY and CDR2 SMNVEV (reference sequence). The CDR3 sequence is 11 residues long. The ends were cut back, 5 bases at V and 7 bases at J, with 8 bases in the middle.